These T cell receptor beta chains were read from a single sample in a study of T cell repertoires in cytomegalovirus infection. From the reads, TCRdb called clonotypes with MiXCR, one entry per CDR3 protein. The sample carries 360,000 or so distinct CDR3 sequences, roughly 36% recorded once. Antigens for these TCRs are unknown. The source material was cultured PBMCs, sampled from culture after CMV antigen stimulation. These receptor sequences come from a human donor in good health (CMV status not recorded). Some clones in this sample may be carry-over from other donors' samples. CDR3s leave out the opening cysteine and the closing phenylalanine or tryptophan. The D gene is left open where the match is weak.

d_call: .
j_call: TRBJ2-1
v_call: TRBV10-3
cdr3_aa: AISERQGNLNEQF

d_call: .
j_call: TRBJ2-1
v_call: TRBV24-1
cdr3_aa: ATSDRPHTVGQF

d_call: .
j_call: TRBJ1-2
v_call: TRBV12-3/TRBV12-4
cdr3_aa: ASSASGHGYT

d_call: .
j_call: TRBJ1-6
v_call: TRBV7-9
cdr3_aa: ASSLSNSPLH

d_call: .
j_call: TRBJ2-5
v_call: TRBV28
cdr3_aa: ASSSPGRDRETQY

d_call: .
j_call: TRBJ1-6
v_call: TRBV10-3
cdr3_aa: AISDLNRASSYNSPLH

d_call: .
j_call: TRBJ1-1
v_call: TRBV6-2/TRBV6-3
cdr3_aa: ASTTGATLRNTEAF

d_call: TRBD1
j_call: TRBJ2-5
v_call: TRBV28
cdr3_aa: ASTPGTAQETQY

d_call: .
j_call: TRBJ2-3
v_call: TRBV7-2
cdr3_aa: ASSLGRGSDTQY

d_call: .
j_call: TRBJ1-1
v_call: TRBV19
cdr3_aa: ASTAGLATEAF

d_call: .
j_call: TRBJ2-5
v_call: TRBV7-8
cdr3_aa: ASSPTGARGGTQY

d_call: TRBD1
j_call: TRBJ2-3
v_call: TRBV19
cdr3_aa: ASSDPRRGRVDTQY

d_call: .
j_call: TRBJ2-3
v_call: TRBV20-1
cdr3_aa: SARDWPRTDTQY

d_call: TRBD2
j_call: TRBJ2-3
v_call: TRBV10-2
cdr3_aa: ASSESRLAGTDTQY

d_call: .
j_call: TRBJ2-1
v_call: TRBV7-2
cdr3_aa: ASSFTPGRGNEQF

d_call: .
j_call: TRBJ1-4
v_call: TRBV6-9
cdr3_aa: ASSYSGARKNEKLF